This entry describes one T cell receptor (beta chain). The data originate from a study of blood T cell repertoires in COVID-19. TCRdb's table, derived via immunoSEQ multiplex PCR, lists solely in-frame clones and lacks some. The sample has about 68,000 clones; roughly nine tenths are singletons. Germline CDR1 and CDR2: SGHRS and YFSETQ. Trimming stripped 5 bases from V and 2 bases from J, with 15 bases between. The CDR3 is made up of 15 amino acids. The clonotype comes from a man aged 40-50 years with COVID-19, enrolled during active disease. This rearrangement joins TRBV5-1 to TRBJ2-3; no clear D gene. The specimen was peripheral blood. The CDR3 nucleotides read TGCGCCAGCAGTGAGGAGAGGCAGTACACAGATACGCAGTATTTT. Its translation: CASSEERQYTDTQYF.